These 5 T cell receptor beta chains were sequenced from one sample in a study of blood T cell repertoires in COVID-19. Assay: immunoSEQ multiplex PCR; the TCRdb copy retains only in-frame clones and omits some. The sample lists tens of thousands of clones, 85% occurring once. The material sequenced was peripheral blood. The receptors were sampled from an elderly man with acute or convalescent COVID-19.

This rearrangement joins TRBV27 to TRBJ1-2, with D possibly being TRBD1 (5 bases). The ends were cut back, 8 bases at V and 3 bases at J, with 16 bases in the middle. Germline CDR1 is MNHEY and CDR2 is SMNVEV (reference sequence). The CDR3 has 14 amino acids. The CDR3 spells CASRPLTDHYGYTF. The CDR3 DNA is TGTGCCAGCCGTCCCCTGACAGATCACTATGGCTACACCTTC.

This clone was detected only a few times. The rearrangement uses TRBV29-1 and TRBJ1-2; possibly TRBD1 for D (5 bases). Germline V gives CDR1 SQVTM, CDR2 ANQGSEA. The CDR3 runs to 12 residues. The V and J ends lost 7 bases and 4 bases respectively, with 13 bases between them. CDR3: CSEARGGYGYTF. The CDR3 DNA reads as TGCAGCGAGGCTCGGGGGGGCTATGGCTACACCTTC.

This chain links TRBV6-5 with TRBJ2-5; TRBD2 matches at 8 bases. V lost 2 bases to trimming and J lost 2 bases; unmatched junction nucleotides: 4. The CDR3 spans 15 residues. CDR1 and CDR2 (germline): MNHEY, SVGAGI. CDR3 DNA sequence: TGTGCCAGCAGTTACCCCGGGGGGGAACAAGAGACCCAGTACTTC. Protein product: CASSYPGGEQETQYF.

This clone was detected a few times. The V call is TRBV5-4, the J call TRBJ2-7; no definite D call. This CDR3 has 15 residues. CDR1 is SGHNT and CDR2 is YYREEE in the germline V gene (reference sequence). V lost 4 bases and J 2 bases, leaving 16 bases between the germline ends. The CDR3 DNA is TGTGCCAGCAGCCCTCGATCTCCTCTACCCTACGAGCAGTACTTC. Protein: CASSPRSPLPYEQYF.

The chain has TRBV1 and TRBJ1-4; the D call in the table, TRBD1, was not verified against the DNA. TRBV1 is described as a pseudogene. CDR3 length: 15 amino acids. CDR3 sequence (DNA): TGCACCAGCAGCCAAGTGTCAGGGGTTACCGAAAAACTGTTTTTT. Protein: CTSSQVSGVTEKLFF.